This T cell receptor (beta chain) derives from a study of T cell repertoires in cytomegalovirus infection. Study in general: In the study, CMV epitopes included recently identified HLA-C-restricted and well-studied HLA-B-restricted ones.

This clonotype was counted a few times. What it binds is not known. Trimming pared 5 bases from V and 9 bases from J, leaving 15 bases between. The CDR3 loop spans 13 amino acids. Germline CDR1 is SGHTA and CDR2 is FQGTGA. One entry per CDR3 protein results from TCRdb running MiXCR on the reads. The sample lists about 480,000 distinct CDR3 sequences; more than 30% were seen once. The input for sequencing was cultured PBMCs, taken from culture after CMV antigen stimulation. The V and J genes are TRBV7-3 and TRBJ2-3; TRBD2 is a possible D gene (6 bases). This TCR was sampled from a human donor in good health (CMV status not recorded). Some clones in this sample may be carry-over from other donors' samples. In DNA, the CDR3 is TGTGCCAGCAGCCTGACTAGTCCGGGAACGCAGTATTTT. This encodes CASSLTSPGTQYF.